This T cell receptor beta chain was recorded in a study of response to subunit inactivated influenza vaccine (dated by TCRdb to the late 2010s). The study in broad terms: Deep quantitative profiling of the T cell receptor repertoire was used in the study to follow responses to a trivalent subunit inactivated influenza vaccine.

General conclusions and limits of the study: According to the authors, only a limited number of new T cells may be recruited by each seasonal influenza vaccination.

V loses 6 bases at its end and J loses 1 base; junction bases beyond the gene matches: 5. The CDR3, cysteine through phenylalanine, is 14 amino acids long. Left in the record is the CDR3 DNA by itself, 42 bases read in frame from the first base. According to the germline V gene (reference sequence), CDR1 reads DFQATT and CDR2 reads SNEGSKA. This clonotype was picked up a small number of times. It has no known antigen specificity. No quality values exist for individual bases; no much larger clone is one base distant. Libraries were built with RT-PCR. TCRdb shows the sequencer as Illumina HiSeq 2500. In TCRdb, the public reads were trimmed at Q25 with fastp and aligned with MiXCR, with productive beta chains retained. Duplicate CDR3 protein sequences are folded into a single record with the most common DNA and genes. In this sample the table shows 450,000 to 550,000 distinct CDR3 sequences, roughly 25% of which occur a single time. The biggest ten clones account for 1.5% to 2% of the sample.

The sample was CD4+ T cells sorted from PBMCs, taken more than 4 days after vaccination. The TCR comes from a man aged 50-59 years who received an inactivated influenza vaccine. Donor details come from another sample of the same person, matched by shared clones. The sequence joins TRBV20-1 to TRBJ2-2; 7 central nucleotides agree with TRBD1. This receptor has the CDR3 CSAKGQQNTGELFF. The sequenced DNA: TGCAGTGCAAAGGGACAGCAGAACACCGGGGAGCTGTTTTTT.